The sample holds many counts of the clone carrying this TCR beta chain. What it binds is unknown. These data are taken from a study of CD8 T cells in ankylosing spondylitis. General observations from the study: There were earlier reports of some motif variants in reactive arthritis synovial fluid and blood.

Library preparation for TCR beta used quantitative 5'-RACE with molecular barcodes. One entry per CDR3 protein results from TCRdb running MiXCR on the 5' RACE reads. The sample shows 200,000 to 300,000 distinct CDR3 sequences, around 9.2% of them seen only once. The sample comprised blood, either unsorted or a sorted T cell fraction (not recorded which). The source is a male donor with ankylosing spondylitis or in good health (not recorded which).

CDR3 region: CASSTRLAGEQFF. Here the CDR3 DNA reads TGTGCCAGCAGTACCCGACTAGCGGGAGAGCAGTTCTTC. The chain uses TRBV27 and TRBJ2-1; 11 bases line up with TRBD2. Per germline, CDR1 MNHEY and CDR2 SMNVEV (reference sequence). J was trimmed by 10 bases and V by 5 bases; bases with no gene match: 4. The CDR3 totals 13 residues.